This TCR beta chain is drawn from a study of blood T cell repertoires in COVID-19. The CDR3 sequence is 18 residues long. The trim removed 2 bases at V and 3 bases at J, leaving 12 bases unmatched. Germline V gives CDR1 SGHTA, CDR2 FQGNSA. As originally analysed: Reference gene primer amplification yielded estimated nucleated cell counts. Repertoires were generated with immunoSEQ multiplex PCR, while TCRdb's copy carries only in-frame clones and drops some. V, J and clone size are taken as reported in that table, and D and trimming were inferred from the DNA itself. The table includes some 240,000 clones, around 86% detected once.

The specimen sequenced was peripheral blood. The sequence was collected from a man between 60 and 70 years old who had recovered from COVID-19. The chain is built from TRBV7-2 and TRBJ2-7; TRBD2 agrees at 11 bases. CDR3: CASSLRVPTSGVHYEQYF. In DNA, the CDR3 is TGTGCCAGCAGCTTACGGGTCCCGACTAGCGGGGTTCACTACGAGCAGTACTTC.